Following are 6 T cell receptor beta chains from one sample sequenced in a study of shared clonotypes between healthy human individuals (TCRdb year 2020). The library was made by the immunoSEQ multiplex PCR assay. TCRdb re-hosts the immuneACCESS table, in-frame sequences only. Its copies lack some clones; in the studies checked, an unresolved V gene accounts for under half of them, and the cause for the rest is not known. Here the sample has about 800,000 clones; about 96% occur a single time. The ten largest clones represent around 0.25% of the sample. CD8 naive samples consisted of CD45RO-negative cells that were positively selected for CCR7, yielding a CD45RA+CCR7+ population without TemRA cells. Sequencing was carried out using naive CD8+ T cells sorted from blood. Explained via the paper, the cell subset or site label denotes: CD45RA+CCR7+. These receptors were collected from a young man in good health.

V usage is TRBV28 and J usage is TRBJ1-2; possible D gene TRBD1, 6 bases. The germline gives CDR1 MDHEN, CDR2 SYDVKM. V was shortened by 10 bases and J by 5 bases, with 17 bases between the two germline ends. This CDR3 spans 13 amino acids. The CDR3 region is CAIQTGYGYGYTF. In nucleotides, the CDR3 is TGTGCCATTCAGACAGGCTACGGTTATGGCTACACCTTC.

This chain uses TRBV5-1 with TRBJ2-7; D is unresolved. This CDR3 region has 13 residues. Germline CDR1 reads SGHRS; CDR2 reads YFSETQ. V dropped 1 base and J dropped 2 bases, with 7 bases sitting between them. The CDR3 spells CASSLLGTYEQYF. The CDR3 DNA follows: TGCGCCAGCAGCTTGTTGGGGACCTACGAGCAGTACTTC.

The rearrangement links TRBV7-9 to TRBJ2-7, with TRBD1 identical over 8 bases. In germline, CDR1 is SEHNR, CDR2 FQNEAQ (reference sequence). V lost 5 bases, J lost 2 bases, and 8 bases stayed unmatched. This CDR3 spans 15 amino acids. Here the CDR3 reads CASSTRDRSPYEQYF. CDR3 bases: TGTGCCAGCAGCACGCGGGACAGGTCCCCCTACGAGCAGTACTTC.

The chain combines TRBV29-1 with TRBJ2-3, with TRBD1 matching 7 bases. This CDR3 is built from 13 residues. The V gene's germline CDR1 is SQVTM and CDR2 ANQGSEA. The V and J ends lost 4 bases and 1 base, in that order; junction bases with no gene match: 2. The CDR3, as DNA: TGCAGCGTTGGGGGGACAGGCACAGATACGCAGTATTTT. Protein: CSVGGTGTDTQYF.

The chain combines TRBV7-9 with TRBJ2-7; 7 bases agree with TRBD1. V shed 7 bases and J 5 bases; nucleotides not matched to a gene: 5. The CDR3 is 12 residues long. CDR1 SEHNR and CDR2 FQNEAQ come from the germline V gene (reference sequence). DNA of the CDR3: TGTGCCAGCACCACAGGGGCCCACGAGCAGTACTTC. Amino acids: CASTTGAHEQYF.

The CDR3, as DNA: TGTGCCAGCAGTTCCGATACTAGCGCGTCCTACAATGAGCAGTTCTTC. This encodes CASSSDTSASYNEQFF. The chain uses TRBV6-5 and TRBJ2-1; TRBD2 matches 7 bases. The CDR3 has 16 amino acids. V shed 4 bases, J shed 1 base, and the junction held 7 bases outside the gene matches. CDR1 is MNHEY, CDR2 SVGAGI, per germline.